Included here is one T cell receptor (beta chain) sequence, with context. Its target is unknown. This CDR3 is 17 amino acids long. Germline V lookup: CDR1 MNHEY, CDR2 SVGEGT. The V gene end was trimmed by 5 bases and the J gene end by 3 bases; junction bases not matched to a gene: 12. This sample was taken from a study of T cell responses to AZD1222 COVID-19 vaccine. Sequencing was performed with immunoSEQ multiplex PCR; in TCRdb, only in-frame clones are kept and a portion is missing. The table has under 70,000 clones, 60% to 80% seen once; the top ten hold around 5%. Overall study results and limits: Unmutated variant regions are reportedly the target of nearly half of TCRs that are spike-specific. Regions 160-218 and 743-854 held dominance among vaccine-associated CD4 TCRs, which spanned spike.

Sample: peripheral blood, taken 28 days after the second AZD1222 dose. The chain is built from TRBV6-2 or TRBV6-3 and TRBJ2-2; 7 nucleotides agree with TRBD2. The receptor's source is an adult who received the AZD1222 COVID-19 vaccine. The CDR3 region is CASSIISGEGDTGELFF. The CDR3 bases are TGTGCCAGCAGTATAATAAGCGGGGAAGGGGACACCGGGGAGCTGTTTTTT.